This TCR beta chain is from a study of blood T cell repertoires in COVID-19. Per the authors' pipeline: Reference gene primer amplification yielded estimated nucleated cell counts. Repertoires were generated with immunoSEQ multiplex PCR, while TCRdb's copy carries only in-frame clones and drops some. The V and J calls and clone size were taken over from that table, and D and trimming were inferred from the DNA. The table includes a few hundred thousand clones, about 87% detected once. CDR1 and CDR2 (germline): SGHVS, FNYEAQ. The V end lost 5 bases, the J end lost 6 bases, and 11 bases lay between the germline ends. The CDR3 has 13 amino acids. The table lists this clone with a count of one.

Sequencing was done on a sample of PBMCs or T cells enriched from blood (not recorded which). This clonotype originated in a woman aged 18-29 years who had recovered from COVID-19. V is TRBV7-6 and J is TRBJ2-1; D gene uncertain. DNA of the CDR3: TGTGCCAGCAGCATTCTGACTGCCAATGAGCAGTTCTTC. Translation gives CASSILTANEQFF.